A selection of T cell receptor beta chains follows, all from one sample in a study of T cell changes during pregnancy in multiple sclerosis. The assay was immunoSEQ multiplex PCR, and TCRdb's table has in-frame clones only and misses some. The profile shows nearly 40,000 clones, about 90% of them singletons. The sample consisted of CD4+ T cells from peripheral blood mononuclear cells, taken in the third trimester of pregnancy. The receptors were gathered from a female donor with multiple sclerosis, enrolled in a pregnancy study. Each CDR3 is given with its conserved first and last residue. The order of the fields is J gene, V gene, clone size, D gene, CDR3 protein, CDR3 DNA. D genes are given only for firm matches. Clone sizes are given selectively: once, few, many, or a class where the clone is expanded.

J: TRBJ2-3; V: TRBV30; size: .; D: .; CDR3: CAWSVGSLTISTDTQYF; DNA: TGTGCCTGGAGTGTGGGCAGCCTAACAATTAGCACAGATACGCAGTATTTT
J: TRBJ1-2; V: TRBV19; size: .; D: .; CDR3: CASMKLQDNYGYTF; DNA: TGTGCCAGTATGAAACTACAGGATAACTATGGCTACACCTTC
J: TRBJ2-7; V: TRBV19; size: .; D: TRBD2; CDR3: CASSASGTLYEQYF; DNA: TGTGCCAGTAGTGCTAGCGGGACACTCTACGAGCAGTACTTC
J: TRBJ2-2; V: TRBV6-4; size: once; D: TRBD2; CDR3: CASRRTSGSSGELFF; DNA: TGTGCCAGCAGAAGGACTAGCGGGAGTTCCGGGGAGCTGTTTTTT
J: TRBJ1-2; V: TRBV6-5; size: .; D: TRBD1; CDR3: CASSYSGTAPRYGYTF; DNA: TGTGCCAGCAGTTACTCGGGGACAGCTCCGAGGTATGGCTACACCTTC
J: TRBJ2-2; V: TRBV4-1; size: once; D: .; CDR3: CASSQVRGGINTGELFF; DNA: TGCGCCAGCAGCCAAGTTCGGGGCGGGATCAACACCGGGGAGCTGTTTTTT
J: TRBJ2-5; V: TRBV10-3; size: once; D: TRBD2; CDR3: CAISRTSGTKETQYF; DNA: TGTGCCATCAGCCGAACTAGCGGGACAAAAGAGACCCAGTACTTC
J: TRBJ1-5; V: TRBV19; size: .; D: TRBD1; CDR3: CASSERTGTKWQPQHF; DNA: TGTGCCAGTAGTGAGAGGACAGGGACGAAGTGGCAGCCCCAGCATTTT
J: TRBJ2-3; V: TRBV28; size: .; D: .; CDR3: CASASIQGGRTDTQYF; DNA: TGTGCCAGCGCCTCAATCCAGGGGGGTCGCACAGATACGCAGTATTTT
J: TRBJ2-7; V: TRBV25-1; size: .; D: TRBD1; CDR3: CASSVGQGSHEQYF; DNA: TGTGCCAGCAGTGTTGGACAGGGGAGTCACGAGCAGTACTTC
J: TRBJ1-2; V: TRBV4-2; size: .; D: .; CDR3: CASSQAGYNYGYTF; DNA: TGTGCCAGCAGCCAGGCAGGGTATAACTATGGCTACACCTTC
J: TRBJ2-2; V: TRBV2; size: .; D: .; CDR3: CASSESGFGELFF; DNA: TGTGCCAGCAGTGAAAGCGGGTTCGGGGAGCTGTTTTTT
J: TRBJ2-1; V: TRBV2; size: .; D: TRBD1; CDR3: CASRNSGQGDEQFF; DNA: TGTGCCAGCAGGAATTCGGGACAGGGAGATGAGCAGTTCTTC
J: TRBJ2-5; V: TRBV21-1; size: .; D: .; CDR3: CASSKALWGRAGETQYF; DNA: TGTGCCAGCAGCAAAGCGCTTTGGGGCAGGGCGGGGGAGACCCAGTACTTC
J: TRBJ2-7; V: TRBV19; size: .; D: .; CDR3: CATTPQGGYEQYF; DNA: TGTGCCACCACGCCACAGGGTGGCTACGAGCAGTACTTC
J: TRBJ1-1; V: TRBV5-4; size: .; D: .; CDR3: CASSSRTAMNTEAFF; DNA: TGTGCCAGCAGCTCTAGGACAGCCATGAACACTGAAGCTTTCTTT